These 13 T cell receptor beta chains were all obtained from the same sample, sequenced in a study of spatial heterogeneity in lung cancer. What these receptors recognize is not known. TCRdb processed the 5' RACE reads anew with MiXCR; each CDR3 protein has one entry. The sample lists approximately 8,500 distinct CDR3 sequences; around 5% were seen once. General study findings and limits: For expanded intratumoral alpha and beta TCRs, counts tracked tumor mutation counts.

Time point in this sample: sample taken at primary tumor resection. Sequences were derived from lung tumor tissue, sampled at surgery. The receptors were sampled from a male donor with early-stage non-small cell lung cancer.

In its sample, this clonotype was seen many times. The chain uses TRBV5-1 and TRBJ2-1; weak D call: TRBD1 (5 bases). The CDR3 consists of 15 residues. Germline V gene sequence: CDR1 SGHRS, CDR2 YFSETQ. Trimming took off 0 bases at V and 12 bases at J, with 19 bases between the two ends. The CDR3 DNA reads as TGCGCCAGCAGCTTGGTATCGGCCAGGGATAGTGGGCAGTTCTTC. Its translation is CASSLVSARDSGQFF.

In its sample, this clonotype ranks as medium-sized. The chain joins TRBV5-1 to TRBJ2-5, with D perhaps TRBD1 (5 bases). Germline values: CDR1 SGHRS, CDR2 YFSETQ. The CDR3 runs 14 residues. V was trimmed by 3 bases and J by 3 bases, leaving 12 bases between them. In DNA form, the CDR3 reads TGCGCCAGCAGCTCCCCCGTAGGGGAAGAGACCCAGTACTTC. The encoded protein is CASSSPVGEETQYF.

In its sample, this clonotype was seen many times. The CDR3, as DNA: TGTGCCAGTAGTACCGACGAAGACATCTACAATGAGCAGTTCTTC. Translated, it gives CASSTDEDIYNEQFF. The genes are TRBV19 and TRBJ2-1, with D hard to call. V was pared by 4 bases and J by 3 bases, with 13 bases between. The CDR3 consists of 15 residues. The germline gives CDR1 LNHDA, CDR2 SQIVND (reference sequence). The whole variable domain, remainder taken from reference TRBV19 and TRBJ2-1, is DGGITQSPKYLFRKEGQNVTLSCEQNLNHDAMYWYRQDPGQGLRLIYYSQIVNDFQKGDIAEGYSVSREKKESFPLTVTSAQKNPTAFYLCASSTDEDIYNEQFFGPGTRLTVL.

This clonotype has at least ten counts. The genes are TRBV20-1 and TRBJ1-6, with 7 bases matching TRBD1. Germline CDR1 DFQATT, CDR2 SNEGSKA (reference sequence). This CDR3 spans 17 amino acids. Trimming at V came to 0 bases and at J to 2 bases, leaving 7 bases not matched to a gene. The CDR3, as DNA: TGCAGTGCTAGAGATCAGGGGGAGATCGCCTATAATTCACCCCTCCACTTT. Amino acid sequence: CSARDQGEIAYNSPLHF.

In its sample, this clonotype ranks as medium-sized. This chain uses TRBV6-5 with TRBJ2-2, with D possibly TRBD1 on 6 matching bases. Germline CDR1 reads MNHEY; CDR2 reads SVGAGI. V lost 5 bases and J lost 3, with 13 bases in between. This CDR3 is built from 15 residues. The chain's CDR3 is CASSKTGWDTGELFF. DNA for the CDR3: TGTGCCAGCAGTAAAACAGGGTGGGACACCGGGGAGCTGTTTTTT.

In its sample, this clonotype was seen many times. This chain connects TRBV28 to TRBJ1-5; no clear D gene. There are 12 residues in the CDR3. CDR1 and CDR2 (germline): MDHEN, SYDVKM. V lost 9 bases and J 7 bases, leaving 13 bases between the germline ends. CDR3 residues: CASRAPQQPQHF. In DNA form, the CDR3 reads TGTGCCAGTAGGGCACCGCAACAGCCCCAGCATTTT. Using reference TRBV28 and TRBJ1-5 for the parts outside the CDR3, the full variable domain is DVKVTQSSRYLVKRTGEKVFLECVQDMDHENMFWYRQDPGLGLRLIYFSYDVKMKEKGDIPEGYSVSREKKERFSLILESASTNQTSMYLCASRAPQQPQHFGDGTRLSIL.

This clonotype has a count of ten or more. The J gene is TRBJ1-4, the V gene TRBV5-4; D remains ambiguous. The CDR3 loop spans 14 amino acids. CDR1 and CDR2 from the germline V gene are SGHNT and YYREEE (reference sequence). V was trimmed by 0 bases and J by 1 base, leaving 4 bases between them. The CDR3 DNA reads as TGTGCCAGCAGCTTGGCAGGAACTAATGAAAAACTGTTTTTT. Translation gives CASSLAGTNEKLFF.

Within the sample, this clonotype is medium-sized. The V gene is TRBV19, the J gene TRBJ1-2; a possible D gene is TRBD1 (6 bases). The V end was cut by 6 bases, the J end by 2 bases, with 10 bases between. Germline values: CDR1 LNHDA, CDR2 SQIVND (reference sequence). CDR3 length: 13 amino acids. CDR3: CASRRQENYGYTF. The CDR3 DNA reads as TGTGCCAGTAGGAGACAGGAGAACTATGGCTACACCTTC.

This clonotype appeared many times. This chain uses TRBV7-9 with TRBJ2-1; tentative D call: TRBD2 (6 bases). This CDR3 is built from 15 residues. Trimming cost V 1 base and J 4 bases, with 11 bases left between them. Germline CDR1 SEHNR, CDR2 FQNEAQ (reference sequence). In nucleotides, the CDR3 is TGTGCCAGCAGCTTAGGGAGGGGCCTTTACAATGAGCAGTTCTTC. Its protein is CASSLGRGLYNEQFF.

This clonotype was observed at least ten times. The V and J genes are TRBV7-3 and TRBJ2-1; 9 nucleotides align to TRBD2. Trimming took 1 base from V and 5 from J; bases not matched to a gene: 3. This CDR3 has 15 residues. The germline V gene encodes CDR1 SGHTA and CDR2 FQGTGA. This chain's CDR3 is CASSLMLAGNNEQFF. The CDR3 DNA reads TGTGCCAGCAGCTTAATGCTAGCGGGAAACAATGAGCAGTTCTTC.

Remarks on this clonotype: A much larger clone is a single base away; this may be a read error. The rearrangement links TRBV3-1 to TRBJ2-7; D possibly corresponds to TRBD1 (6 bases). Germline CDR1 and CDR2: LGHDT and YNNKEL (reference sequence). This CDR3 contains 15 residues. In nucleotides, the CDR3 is TGTGCCAGCAGCCCTCACAGGGTTAGCTCCTACGAGCAGTGCTTC. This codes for CASSPHRVSSYEQCF.

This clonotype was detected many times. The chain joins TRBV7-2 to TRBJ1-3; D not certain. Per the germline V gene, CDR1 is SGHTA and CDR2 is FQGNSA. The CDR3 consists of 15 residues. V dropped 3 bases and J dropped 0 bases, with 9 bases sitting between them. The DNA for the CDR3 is TGTGCCAGCAGCTTGGAAAGAGCCTCTGGAAACACCATATATTTT. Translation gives CASSLERASGNTIYF.

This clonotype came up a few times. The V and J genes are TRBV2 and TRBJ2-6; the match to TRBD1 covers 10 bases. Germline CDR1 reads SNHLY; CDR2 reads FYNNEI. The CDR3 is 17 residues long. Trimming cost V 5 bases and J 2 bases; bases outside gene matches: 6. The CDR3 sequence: CASSSGQGITGANVLTF. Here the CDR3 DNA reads TGTGCCAGCAGTTCGGGACAGGGGATCACTGGGGCCAACGTCCTGACTTTC.